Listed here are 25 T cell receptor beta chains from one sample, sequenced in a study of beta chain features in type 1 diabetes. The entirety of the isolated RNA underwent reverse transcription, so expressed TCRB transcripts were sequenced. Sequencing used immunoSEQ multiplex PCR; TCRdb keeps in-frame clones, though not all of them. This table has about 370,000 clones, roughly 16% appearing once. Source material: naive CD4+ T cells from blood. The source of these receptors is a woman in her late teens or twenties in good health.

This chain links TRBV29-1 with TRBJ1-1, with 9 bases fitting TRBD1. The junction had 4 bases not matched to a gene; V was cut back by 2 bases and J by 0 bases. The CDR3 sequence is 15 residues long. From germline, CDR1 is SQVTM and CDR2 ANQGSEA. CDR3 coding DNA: TGCAGCGTTGAATACAGGGGGCAAATGAACACTGAAGCTTTCTTT. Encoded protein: CSVEYRGQMNTEAFF.

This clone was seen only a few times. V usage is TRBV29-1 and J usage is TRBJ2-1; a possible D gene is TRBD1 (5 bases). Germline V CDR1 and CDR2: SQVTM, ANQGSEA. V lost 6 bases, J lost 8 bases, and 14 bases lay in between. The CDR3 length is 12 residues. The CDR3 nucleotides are TGCAGCGTCGCCCCGTGGGGCTATGAGCAGTTCTTC. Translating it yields CSVAPWGYEQFF.

As DNA, the CDR3 is TGTGCCTGGAGTGTGTCGGCAGGTTATCAGCCCCAGCATTTT. As protein: CAWSVSAGYQPQHF. The J gene is TRBJ1-5, the V gene TRBV30; D remains ambiguous. The germline V gene has CDR1 GTSNPN and CDR2 SVGIG (reference sequence). CDR3 length: 14 residues. V was pared by 0 bases and J by 5 bases, with 11 bases between.

CDR3 region: CASSPGGGKVFF. CDR3 sequence (DNA): TGTGCCAGCAGCCCTGGAGGGGGCAAGGTGTTCTTC. J is TRBJ2-1 and V is TRBV7-9; tentative D call: TRBD1 (7 bases). Germline lookup yields CDR1 SEHNR and CDR2 FQNEAQ (reference sequence). The length of the CDR3 is 12 residues. Deletions cut 5 bases from V and 15 bases from J, with 17 bases between.

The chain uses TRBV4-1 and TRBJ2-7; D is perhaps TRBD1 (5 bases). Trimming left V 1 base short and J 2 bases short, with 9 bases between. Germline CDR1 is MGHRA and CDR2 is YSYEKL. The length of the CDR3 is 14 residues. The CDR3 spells CASSQVQVPYEQYF. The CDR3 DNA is TGCGCCAGCAGCCAAGTACAGGTCCCCTACGAGCAGTACTTC.

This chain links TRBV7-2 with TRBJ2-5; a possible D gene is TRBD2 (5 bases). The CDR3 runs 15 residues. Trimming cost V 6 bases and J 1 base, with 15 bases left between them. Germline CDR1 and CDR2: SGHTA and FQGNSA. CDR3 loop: CASSSNSGFQETQYF. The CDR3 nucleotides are TGTGCCAGCAGTTCAAACTCGGGGTTCCAAGAGACCCAGTACTTC.

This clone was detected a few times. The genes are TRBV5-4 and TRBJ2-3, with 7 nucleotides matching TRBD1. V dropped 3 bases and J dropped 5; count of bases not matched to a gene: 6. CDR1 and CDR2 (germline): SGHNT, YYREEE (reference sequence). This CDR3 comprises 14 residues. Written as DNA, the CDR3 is TGTGCCAGCAGCTCCGGACAGGTCGGAGATACGCAGTATTTT. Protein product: CASSSGQVGDTQYF.

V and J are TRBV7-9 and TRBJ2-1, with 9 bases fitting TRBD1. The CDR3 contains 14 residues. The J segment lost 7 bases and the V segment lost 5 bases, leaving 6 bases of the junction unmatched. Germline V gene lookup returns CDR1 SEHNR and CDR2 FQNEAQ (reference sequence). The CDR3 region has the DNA TGTGCCAGCAGCCTCGGACAGGGGTGGAATGAGCAGTTCTTC. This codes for CASSLGQGWNEQFF.

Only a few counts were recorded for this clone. The CDR3 region is CASSLLGSEQFF. The CDR3 DNA reads TGTGCCAGCAGTTTATTAGGGAGTGAGCAGTTCTTC. V gene TRBV28 combines with J gene TRBJ2-1, with D possibly TRBD2 on 5 matching bases. Germline V gives CDR1 MDHEN, CDR2 SYDVKM. This CDR3 is built from 12 residues. With 1 base removed from V and 9 bases from J, the gap between germline ends came to 7 bases.

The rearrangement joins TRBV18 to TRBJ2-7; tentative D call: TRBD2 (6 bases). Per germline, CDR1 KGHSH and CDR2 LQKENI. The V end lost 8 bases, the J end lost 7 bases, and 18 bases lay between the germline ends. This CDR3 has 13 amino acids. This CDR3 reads CASGGTQSGEQYF. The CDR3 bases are TGTGCCAGCGGCGGGACTCAAAGCGGAGAGCAGTACTTC.

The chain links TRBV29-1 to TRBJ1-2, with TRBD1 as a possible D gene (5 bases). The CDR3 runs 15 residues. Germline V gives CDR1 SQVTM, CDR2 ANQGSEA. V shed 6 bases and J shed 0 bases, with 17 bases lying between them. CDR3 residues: CSVGPDSAPNYGYTF. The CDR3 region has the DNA TGCAGCGTCGGACCCGACAGCGCCCCTAACTATGGCTACACCTTC.

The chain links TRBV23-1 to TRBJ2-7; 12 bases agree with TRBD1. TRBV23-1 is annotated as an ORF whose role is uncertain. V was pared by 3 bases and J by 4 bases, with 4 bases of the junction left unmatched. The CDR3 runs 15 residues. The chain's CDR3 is CASSHPGQGAYEQYF. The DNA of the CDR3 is TGCGCCAGCAGTCACCCGGGACAGGGGGCTTACGAGCAGTACTTC.

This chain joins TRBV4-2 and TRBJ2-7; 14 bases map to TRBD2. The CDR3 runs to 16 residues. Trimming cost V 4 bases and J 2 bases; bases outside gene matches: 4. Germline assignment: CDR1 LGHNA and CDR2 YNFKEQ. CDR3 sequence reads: CASSRGLAGDPYEQYF. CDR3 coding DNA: TGTGCCAGCAGCCGGGGACTAGCGGGAGATCCCTACGAGCAGTACTTC.

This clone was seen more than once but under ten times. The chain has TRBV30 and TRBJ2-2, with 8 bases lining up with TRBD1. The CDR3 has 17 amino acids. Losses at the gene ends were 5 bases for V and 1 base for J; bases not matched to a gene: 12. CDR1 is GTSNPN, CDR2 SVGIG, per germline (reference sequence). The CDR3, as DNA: TGTGCCTGGGTTTTACCCTCCGGGACAGGGAACACCGGGGAGCTGTTTTTT. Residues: CAWVLPSGTGNTGELFF.

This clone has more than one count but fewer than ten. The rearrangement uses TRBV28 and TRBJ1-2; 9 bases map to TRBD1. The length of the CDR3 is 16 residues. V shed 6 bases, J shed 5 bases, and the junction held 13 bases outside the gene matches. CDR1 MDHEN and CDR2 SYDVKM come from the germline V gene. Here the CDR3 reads CASSAPRTGDGYGYTF. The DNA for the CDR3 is TGTGCCAGCAGCGCGCCCCGGACAGGGGACGGGTATGGCTACACCTTC.

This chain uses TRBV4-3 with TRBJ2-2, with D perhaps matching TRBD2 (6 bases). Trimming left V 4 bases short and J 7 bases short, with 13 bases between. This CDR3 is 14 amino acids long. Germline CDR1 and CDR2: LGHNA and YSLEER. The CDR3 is CASSLLRGFGELFF. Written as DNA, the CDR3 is TGCGCCAGCAGCCTACTTCGGGGGTTCGGGGAGCTGTTTTTT.

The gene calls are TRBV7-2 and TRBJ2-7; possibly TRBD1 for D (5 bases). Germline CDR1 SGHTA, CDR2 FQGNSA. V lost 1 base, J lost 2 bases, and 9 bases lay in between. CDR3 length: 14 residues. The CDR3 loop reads CASSLDGQTYEQYF. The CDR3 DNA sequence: TGTGCCAGCAGCTTAGACGGACAAACCTACGAGCAGTACTTC.

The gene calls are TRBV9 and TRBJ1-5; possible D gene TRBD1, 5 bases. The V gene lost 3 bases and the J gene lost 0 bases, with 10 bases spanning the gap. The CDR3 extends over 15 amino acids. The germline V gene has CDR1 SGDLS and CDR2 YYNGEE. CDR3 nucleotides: TGTGCCAGCAGCGAGACAGCTTATAGCAATCAGCCCCAGCATTTT. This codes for CASSETAYSNQPQHF.

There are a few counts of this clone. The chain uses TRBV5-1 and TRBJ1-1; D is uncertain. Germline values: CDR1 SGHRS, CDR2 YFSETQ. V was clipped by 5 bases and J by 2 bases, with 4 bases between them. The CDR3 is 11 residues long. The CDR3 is CASRLNTEAFF. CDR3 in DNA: TGCGCCAGCAGACTTAACACTGAAGCTTTCTTT.

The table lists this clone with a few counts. CDR3 sequence: CASSLRQGNEKLFF. CDR3 sequence (DNA): TGTGCCAGCAGCTTGAGACAGGGGAATGAAAAACTGTTTTTT. This chain uses TRBV5-4 with TRBJ1-4; TRBD1 matches 8 bases. The ends lost 1 base at V and 5 bases at J; junction bases unmatched: 1. The V gene's germline CDR1 is SGHNT and CDR2 YYREEE (reference sequence). There are 14 residues in the CDR3.

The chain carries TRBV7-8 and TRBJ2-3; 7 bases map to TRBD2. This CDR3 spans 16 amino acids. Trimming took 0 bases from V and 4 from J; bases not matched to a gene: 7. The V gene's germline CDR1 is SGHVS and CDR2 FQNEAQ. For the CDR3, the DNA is TGTGCCAGCAGCTTAGCAACGCGGGAGTCGGCAGATACGCAGTATTTT. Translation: CASSLATRESADTQYF.

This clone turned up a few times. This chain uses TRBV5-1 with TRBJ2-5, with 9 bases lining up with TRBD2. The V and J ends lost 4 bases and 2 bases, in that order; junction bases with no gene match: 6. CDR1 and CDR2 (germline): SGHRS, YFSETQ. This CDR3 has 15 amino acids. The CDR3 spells CASSILAGIQETQYF. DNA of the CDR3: TGCGCCAGCAGCATCCTAGCGGGGATACAAGAGACCCAGTACTTC.

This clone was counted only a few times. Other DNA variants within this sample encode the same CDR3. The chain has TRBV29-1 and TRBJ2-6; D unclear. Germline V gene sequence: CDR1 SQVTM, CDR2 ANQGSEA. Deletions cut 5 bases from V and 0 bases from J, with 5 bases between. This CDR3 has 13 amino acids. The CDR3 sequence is CSVFSSGANVLTF. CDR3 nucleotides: TGCAGCGTTTTCAGCTCTGGGGCCAACGTCCTGACTTTC.

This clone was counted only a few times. CDR3 protein: CASTFGQGSTEAFF. CDR3 DNA sequence: TGTGCCAGCACCTTTGGACAGGGGAGCACTGAAGCTTTCTTT. This rearrangement joins TRBV27 to TRBJ1-1, with TRBD1 identical over 9 bases. The CDR3 extends over 14 amino acids. Germline V gene sequence: CDR1 MNHEY, CDR2 SMNVEV (reference sequence). V was pared by 7 bases and J by 4 bases, with 7 bases of the junction left unmatched.

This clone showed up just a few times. CDR3 coding DNA: TGTGCCTGGGGCTACGGGACAGGGGGTACTGAAGCTTTCTTT. Residues: CAWGYGTGGTEAFF. This rearrangement joins TRBV30 to TRBJ1-1, with 11 bases matching TRBD1. Germline CDR1 GTSNPN, CDR2 SVGIG (reference sequence). The J segment lost 5 bases and the V segment lost 5 bases, leaving 7 bases of the junction unmatched. CDR3 length: 14 amino acids. The full variable domain, its missing parts supplied by reference TRBV30 and TRBJ1-1, is SQTIHQWPATLVQPVGSPLSLECTVEGTSNPNLYWYRQAAGRGLQLLFYSVGIGQISSEVPQNLSASRPQDRQFILSSKKLLLSDSGFYLCAWGYGTGGTEAFFGQGTRLTVV.